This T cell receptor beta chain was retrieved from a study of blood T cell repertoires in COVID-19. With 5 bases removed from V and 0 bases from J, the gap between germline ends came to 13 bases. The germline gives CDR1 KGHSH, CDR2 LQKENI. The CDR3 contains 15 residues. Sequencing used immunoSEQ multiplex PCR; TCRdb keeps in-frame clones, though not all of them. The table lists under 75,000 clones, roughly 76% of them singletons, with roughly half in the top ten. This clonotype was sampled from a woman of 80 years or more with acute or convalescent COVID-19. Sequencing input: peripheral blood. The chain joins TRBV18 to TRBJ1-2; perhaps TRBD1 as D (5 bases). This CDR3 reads CASSTDSNSNYGYTF. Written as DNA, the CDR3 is TGTGCCAGCTCAACCGACAGCAACTCTAACTATGGCTACACCTTC. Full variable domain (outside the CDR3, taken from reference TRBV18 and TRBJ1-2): NAGVMQNPRHLVRRRGQEARLRCSPMKGHSHVYWYRQLPEEGLKFMVYLQKENIIDESGMPKERFSAEFPKEGPSILRIQQVVRGDSAAYFCASSTDSNSNYGYTFGSGTRLTVV.